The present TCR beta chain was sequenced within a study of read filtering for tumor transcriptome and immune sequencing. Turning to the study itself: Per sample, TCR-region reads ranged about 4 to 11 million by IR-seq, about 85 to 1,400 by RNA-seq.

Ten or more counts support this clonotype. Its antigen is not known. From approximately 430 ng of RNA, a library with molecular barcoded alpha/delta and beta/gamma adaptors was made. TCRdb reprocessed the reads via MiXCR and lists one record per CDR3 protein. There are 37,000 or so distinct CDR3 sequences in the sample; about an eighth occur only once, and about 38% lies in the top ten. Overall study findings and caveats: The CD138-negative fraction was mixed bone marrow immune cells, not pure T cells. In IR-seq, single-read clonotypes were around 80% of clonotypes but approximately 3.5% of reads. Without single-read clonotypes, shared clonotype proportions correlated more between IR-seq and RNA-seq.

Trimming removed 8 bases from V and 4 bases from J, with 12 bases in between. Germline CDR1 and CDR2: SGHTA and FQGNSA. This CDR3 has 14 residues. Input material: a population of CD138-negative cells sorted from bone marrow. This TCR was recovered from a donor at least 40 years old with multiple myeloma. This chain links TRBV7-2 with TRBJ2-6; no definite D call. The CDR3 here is CASEPRSGANVLTF. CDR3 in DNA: TGTGCCAGCGAACCTCGATCCGGGGCCAACGTCCTGACTTTC.